This passage covers 3 T cell receptor beta chains from one sample sequenced in a study of T cell changes during pregnancy in multiple sclerosis. Clones were sequenced by immunoSEQ multiplex PCR, and TCRdb holds only the in-frame ones, with some missing. The repertoire holds around 49,000 clones, with over 90% as singletons. The sequences come from CD8+ T cells from peripheral blood mononuclear cells, collected in the first trimester of pregnancy. These receptors all stem from a female donor with multiple sclerosis, enrolled in a pregnancy study.

The chain employs TRBV19 and TRBJ2-2, with D possibly being TRBD2 (6 bases). CDR3 length equals 16 residues. Germline assignment: CDR1 LNHDA and CDR2 SQIVND (reference sequence). V shed 2 bases and J shed 4 bases, with 14 bases lying between them. The CDR3 loop reads CASSIRRGKGTGELFF. Here the CDR3 DNA reads TGTGCCAGTAGTATACGACGGGGGAAAGGCACCGGGGAGCTGTTTTTT.

The V call is TRBV7-3, the J call TRBJ2-7; 9 positions match TRBD2. J lost 3 bases, V lost 2 bases, and 2 bases had no gene match. The germline CDR1 and CDR2 sequences are SGHTA and FQGTGA. The CDR3 covers 14 residues. The CDR3 bases are TGTGCCAGCAGCTTAGCGGGAGGGCTCTACGAGCAGTACTTC. This sequence encodes CASSLAGGLYEQYF.

The CDR3 loop reads CASSLGAASTDTQYF. The CDR3 DNA reads TGCGCCAGCAGCTTAGGGGCGGCTAGCACAGATACGCAGTATTTT. V is TRBV5-1 and J is TRBJ2-3; D is possibly TRBD1 (5 bases). Trimming removed 2 bases at V and 0 bases at J, with 10 bases between. CDR1 and CDR2 from the germline V gene are SGHRS and YFSETQ. This CDR3 comprises 15 residues.